The 4 T cell receptor beta chains presented below share a single source sample, sequenced in a study of T cell changes during pregnancy in multiple sclerosis (dated by TCRdb to the late 2010s). The library was generated by the immunoSEQ multiplex PCR assay. TCRdb's version of the immuneACCESS table is confined to in-frame rearrangements and falls short of the full clone set. An unresolved V gene accounts for under half of the shortfall where checked; the remainder is of unknown origin. Within this sample are around 95,000 clones, with under 95% of them counted one time only. The ten largest clones add up to about 2.3% of the sample. The sequences come from peripheral blood, collected after pregnancy. The receptor set was obtained from a female donor in good health, enrolled as a control in a pregnancy study.

The count of this clone is one. The chain recombines TRBV11-2 with TRBJ2-1; D call uncertain. Germline lookup yields CDR1 SGHAT and CDR2 FQNNGV. The V and J ends lost 0 bases and 9 bases respectively, with 12 bases between them. The CDR3 length is 14 residues. This CDR3 is CASSLDPGTSEQFF. CDR3 nucleotides: TGTGCCAGCAGCTTAGATCCGGGTACGTCTGAGCAGTTCTTC.

The chain combines TRBV7-9 with TRBJ2-1, with D perhaps TRBD1 (5 bases). CDR1 and CDR2 from the germline V gene are SEHNR and FQNEAQ (reference sequence). CDR3 size: 14 residues. Deletions cut 5 bases from V and 0 bases from J, with 8 bases between. The CDR3 loop reads CASSVRDSYNEQFF. Here the CDR3 DNA reads TGTGCCAGCAGCGTCAGGGACTCCTACAATGAGCAGTTCTTC.

The chain recombines TRBV18 with TRBJ1-3, with D perhaps TRBD1 (6 bases). This CDR3 contains 17 residues. V was shortened by 4 bases and J by 1 base, with 17 bases between the two germline ends. From germline, CDR1 is KGHSH and CDR2 LQKENI. This CDR3 is CASSLTSTGTSGNTIYF. CDR3 coding DNA: TGTGCCAGCTCACTTACCTCTACCGGGACATCTGGAAACACCATATATTTT.

This clone is a singleton in its sample. This chain uses TRBV7-8 with TRBJ1-2; D not resolved. The CDR3 is 15 residues long. V lost 2 bases to trimming and J lost 4 bases, with 14 bases between them. Germline V gives CDR1 SGHVS, CDR2 FQNEAQ. CDR3 nucleotide sequence: TGTGCCAGCAGCTTATCTGGTCAACAACGCTATGGCTACACCTTC. It codes for CASSLSGQQRYGYTF.